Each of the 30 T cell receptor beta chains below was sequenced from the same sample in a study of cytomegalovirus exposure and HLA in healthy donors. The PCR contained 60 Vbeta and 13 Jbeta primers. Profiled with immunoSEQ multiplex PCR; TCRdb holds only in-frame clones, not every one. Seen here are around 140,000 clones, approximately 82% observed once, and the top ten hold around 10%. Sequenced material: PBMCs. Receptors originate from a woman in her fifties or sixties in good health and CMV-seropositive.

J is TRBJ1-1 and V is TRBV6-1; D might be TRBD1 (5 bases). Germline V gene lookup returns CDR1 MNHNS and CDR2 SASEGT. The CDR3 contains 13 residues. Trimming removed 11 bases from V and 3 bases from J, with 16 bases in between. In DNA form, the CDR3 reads TGTGCCGCCGGCAGGGTTTGGGACACTGAAGCTTTCTTT. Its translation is CAAGRVWDTEAFF.

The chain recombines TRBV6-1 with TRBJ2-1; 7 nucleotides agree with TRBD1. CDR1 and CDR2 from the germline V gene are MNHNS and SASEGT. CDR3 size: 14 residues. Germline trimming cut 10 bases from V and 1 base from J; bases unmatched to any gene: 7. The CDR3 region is CATHRDRSYNEQFF. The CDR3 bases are TGTGCCACCCATCGGGACAGATCCTACAATGAGCAGTTCTTC.

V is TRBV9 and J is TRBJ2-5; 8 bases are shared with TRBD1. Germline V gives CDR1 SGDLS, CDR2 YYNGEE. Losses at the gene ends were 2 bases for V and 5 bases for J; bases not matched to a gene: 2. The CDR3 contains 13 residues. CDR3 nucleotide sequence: TGTGCCAGCAGCGTCGGACAGGGCGAGACCCAGTACTTC. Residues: CASSVGQGETQYF. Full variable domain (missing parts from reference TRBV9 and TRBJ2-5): DSGVTQTPKHLITATGQRVTLRCSPRSGDLSVYWYQQSLDQGLQFLIQYYNGEERAKGNILERFSAQQFPDLHSELNLSSLELGDSALYFCASSVGQGETQYFGPGTRLLVL.

The CDR3: CASSYSGAGVHEQYF. The DNA of the CDR3 is TGTGCCAGCAGTTACTCAGGAGCGGGAGTCCACGAGCAGTACTTC. The rearrangement uses TRBV6-5 and TRBJ2-7; 8 bases agree with TRBD2. There are 15 residues in the CDR3. The germline gives CDR1 MNHEY, CDR2 SVGAGI. The V and J ends lost 0 bases and 5 bases, in that order; junction bases with no gene match: 6.

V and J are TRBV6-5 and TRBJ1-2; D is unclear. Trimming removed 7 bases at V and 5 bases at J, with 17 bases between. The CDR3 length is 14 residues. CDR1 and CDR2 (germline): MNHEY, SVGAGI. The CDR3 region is CASTSMEGEYGYTF. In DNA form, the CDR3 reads TGTGCCAGCACCTCGATGGAGGGAGAATATGGCTACACCTTC.

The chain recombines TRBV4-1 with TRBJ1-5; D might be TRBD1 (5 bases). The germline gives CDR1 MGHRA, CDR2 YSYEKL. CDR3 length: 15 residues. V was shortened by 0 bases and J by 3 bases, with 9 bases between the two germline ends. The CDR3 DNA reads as TGCGCCAGCAGCCAAGATCCAGGGAACAATCAGCCCCAGCATTTT. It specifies CASSQDPGNNQPQHF.

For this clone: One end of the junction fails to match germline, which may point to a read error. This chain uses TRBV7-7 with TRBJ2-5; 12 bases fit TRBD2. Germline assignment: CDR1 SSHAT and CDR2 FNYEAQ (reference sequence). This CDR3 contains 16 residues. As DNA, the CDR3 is TGTGCTAGCAGCTTAGGTCCACTAGCGGGGGGAGAGACCCAGTACTTC. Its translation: CASSLGPLAGGETQYF.

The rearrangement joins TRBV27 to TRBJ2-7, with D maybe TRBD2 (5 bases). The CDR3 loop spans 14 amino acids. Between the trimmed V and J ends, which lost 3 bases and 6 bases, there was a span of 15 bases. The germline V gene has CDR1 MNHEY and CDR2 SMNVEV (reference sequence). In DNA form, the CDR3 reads TGTGCCAGCAGTTTTGGGAGTTCTCTCGGCGAGCAGTACTTC. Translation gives CASSFGSSLGEQYF.

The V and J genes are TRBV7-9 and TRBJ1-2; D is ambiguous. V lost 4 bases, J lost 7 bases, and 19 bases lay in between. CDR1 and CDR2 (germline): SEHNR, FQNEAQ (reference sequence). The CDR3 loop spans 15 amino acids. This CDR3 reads CASSSSWGVGGGYTF. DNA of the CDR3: TGTGCCAGCAGCTCTAGTTGGGGTGTAGGAGGTGGCTACACCTTC.

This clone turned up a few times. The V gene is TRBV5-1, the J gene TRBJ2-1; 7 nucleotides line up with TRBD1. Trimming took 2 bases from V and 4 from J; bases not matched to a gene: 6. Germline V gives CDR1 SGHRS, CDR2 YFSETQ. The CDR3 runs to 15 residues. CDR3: CASSLAGTEYNEQFF. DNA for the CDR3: TGCGCCAGCAGCTTAGCCGGGACAGAATACAATGAGCAGTTCTTC.

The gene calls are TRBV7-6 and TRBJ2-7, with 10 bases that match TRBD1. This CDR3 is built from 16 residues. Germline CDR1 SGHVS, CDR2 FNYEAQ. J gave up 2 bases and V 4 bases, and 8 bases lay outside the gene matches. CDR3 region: CASSSLSGTGAYEQYF. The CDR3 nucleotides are TGTGCCAGCAGCTCGTTATCCGGGACAGGGGCCTACGAGCAGTACTTC.

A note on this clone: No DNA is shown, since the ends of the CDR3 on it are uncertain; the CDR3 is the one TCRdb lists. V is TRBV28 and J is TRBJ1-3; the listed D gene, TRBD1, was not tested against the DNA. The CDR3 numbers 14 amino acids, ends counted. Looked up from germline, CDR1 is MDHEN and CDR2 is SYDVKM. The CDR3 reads CASSSFGQGNTIYF.

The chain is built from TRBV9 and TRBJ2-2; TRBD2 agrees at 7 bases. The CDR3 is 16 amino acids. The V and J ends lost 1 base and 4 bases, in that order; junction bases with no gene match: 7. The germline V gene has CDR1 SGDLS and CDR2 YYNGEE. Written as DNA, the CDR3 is TGTGCCAGCAGCGTAAGGGAGGGCCCGAGCACCGGGGAGCTGTTTTTT. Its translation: CASSVREGPSTGELFF.

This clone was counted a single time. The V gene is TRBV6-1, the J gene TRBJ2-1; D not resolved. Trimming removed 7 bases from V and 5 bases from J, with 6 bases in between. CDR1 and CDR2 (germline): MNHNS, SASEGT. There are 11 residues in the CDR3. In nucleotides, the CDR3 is TGTGCCAGCACCAGTCACAATGAGCAGTTCTTC. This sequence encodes CASTSHNEQFF.

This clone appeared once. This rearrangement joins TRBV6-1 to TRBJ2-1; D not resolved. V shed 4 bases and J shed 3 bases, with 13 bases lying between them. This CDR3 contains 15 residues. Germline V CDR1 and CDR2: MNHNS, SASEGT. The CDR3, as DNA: TGTGCCAGCAGTGCCCAGTGGTTTGGCTACAATGAGCAGTTCTTC. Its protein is CASSAQWFGYNEQFF.

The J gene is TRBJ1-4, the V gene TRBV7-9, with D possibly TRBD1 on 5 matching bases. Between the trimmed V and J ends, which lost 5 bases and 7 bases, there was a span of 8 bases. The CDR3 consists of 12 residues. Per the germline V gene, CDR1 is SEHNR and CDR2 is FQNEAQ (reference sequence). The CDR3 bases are TGTGCCAGCAGCCTGCAGGGTGAAAAACTGTTTTTT. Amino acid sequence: CASSLQGEKLFF.

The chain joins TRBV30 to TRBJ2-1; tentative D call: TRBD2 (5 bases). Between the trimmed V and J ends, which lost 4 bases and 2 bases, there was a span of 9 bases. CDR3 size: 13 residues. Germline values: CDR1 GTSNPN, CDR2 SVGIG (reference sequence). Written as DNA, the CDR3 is TGTGCCTGGAACCAGCGGACCTACAATGAGCAGTTCTTC. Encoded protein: CAWNQRTYNEQFF.

CDR3 protein: CASSPDSLSMNTGELFF. The CDR3, as DNA: TGTGCCAGCAGCCCCGACAGTCTATCGATGAACACCGGGGAGCTGTTTTTT. The chain links TRBV7-9 to TRBJ2-2; tentatively, D is TRBD1 (5 bases). V gave up 5 bases and J gave up 1 base, with 17 bases separating them. The CDR3 runs to 17 residues. Germline CDR1 reads SEHNR; CDR2 reads FQNEAQ (reference sequence).

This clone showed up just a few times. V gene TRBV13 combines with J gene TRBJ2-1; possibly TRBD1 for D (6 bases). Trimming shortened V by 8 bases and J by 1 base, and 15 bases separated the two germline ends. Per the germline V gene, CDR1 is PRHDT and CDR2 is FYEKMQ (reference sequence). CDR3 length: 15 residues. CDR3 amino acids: CASRPQGPSYNEQFF. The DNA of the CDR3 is TGTGCCAGCCGCCCTCAGGGGCCGTCCTACAATGAGCAGTTCTTC.

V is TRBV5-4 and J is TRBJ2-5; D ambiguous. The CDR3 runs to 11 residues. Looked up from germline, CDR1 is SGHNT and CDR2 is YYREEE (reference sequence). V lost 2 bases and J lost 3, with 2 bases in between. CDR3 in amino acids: CASSFEETQYF. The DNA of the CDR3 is TGTGCCAGCAGCTTCGAAGAGACCCAGTACTTC.

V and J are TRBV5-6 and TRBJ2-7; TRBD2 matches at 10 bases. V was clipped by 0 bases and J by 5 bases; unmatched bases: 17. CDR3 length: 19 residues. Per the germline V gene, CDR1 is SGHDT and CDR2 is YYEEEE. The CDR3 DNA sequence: TGTGCCAGCAGCTTGGCAGTAGCGGGAGGAGGAGGGTTGTGGGACGAGCAGTACTTC. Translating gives CASSLAVAGGGGLWDEQYF.

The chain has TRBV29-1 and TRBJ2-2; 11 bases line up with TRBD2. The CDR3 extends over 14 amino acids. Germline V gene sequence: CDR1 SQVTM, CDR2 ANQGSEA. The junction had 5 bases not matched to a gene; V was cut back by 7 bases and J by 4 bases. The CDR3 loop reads CSGLSGRGTGELFF. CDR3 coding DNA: TGCAGCGGGCTTAGCGGGAGGGGCACCGGGGAGCTGTTTTTT.

The CDR3, as DNA: TGTGCCAGCAGCCCCCCGCGGGAGGGCCCAGATACGCAGTATTTT. It specifies CASSPPREGPDTQYF. The J gene is TRBJ2-3, the V gene TRBV7-9; 9 bases line up with TRBD2. The CDR3 contains 15 residues. V shed 5 bases, J shed 4 bases, and the junction held 7 bases outside the gene matches. Germline V gene sequence: CDR1 SEHNR, CDR2 FQNEAQ (reference sequence).

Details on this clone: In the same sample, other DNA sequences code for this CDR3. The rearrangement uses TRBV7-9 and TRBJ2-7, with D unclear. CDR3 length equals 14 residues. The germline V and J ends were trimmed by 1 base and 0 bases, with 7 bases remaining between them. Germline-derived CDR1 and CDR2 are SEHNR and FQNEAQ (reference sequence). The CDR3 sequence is CASSLEPSSYEQYF. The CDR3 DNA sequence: TGTGCCAGCAGCTTAGAGCCGAGCTCCTACGAGCAGTACTTC.

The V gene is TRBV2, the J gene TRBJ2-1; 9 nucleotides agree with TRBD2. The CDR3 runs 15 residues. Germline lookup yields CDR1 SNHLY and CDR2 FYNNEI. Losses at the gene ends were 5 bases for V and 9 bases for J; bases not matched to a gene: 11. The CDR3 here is CASSRTSAVGSEQFF. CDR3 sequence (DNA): TGTGCCAGCAGTAGGACTAGCGCGGTGGGTAGTGAGCAGTTCTTC.

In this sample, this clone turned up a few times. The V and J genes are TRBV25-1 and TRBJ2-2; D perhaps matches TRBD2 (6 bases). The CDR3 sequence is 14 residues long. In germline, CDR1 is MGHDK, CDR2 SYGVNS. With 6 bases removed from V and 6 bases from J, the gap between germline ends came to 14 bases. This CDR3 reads CASRPRLVAGELFF. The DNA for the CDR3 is TGTGCCAGCAGGCCGAGACTAGTGGCCGGGGAGCTGTTTTTT.

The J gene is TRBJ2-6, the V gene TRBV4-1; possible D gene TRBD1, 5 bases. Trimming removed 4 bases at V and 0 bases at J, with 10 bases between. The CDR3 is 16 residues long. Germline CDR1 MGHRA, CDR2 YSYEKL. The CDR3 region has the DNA TGCGCCAGCAGCCCCCTGGGGCGCTCTGGGGCCAACGTCCTGACTTTC. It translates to CASSPLGRSGANVLTF.

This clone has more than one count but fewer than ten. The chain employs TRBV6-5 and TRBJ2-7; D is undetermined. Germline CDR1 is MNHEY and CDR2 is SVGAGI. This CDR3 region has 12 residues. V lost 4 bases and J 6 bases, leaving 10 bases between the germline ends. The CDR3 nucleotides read TGTGCCAGCAGTTCCGGGTTTTCCGAGCAGTACTTC. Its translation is CASSSGFSEQYF.

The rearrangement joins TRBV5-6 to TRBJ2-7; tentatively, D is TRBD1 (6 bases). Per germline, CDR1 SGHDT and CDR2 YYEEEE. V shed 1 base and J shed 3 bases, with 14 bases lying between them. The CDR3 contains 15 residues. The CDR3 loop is CASSLKRTANYEQYF. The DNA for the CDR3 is TGTGCCAGCAGCTTGAAACGGACAGCCAACTACGAGCAGTACTTC.

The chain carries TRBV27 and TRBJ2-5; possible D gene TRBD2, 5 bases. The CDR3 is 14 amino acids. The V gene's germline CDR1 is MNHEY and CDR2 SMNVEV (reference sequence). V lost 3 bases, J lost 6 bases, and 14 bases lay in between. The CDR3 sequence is CASSLAPGWKTQYF. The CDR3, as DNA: TGTGCCAGCAGTTTGGCACCGGGGTGGAAGACCCAGTACTTC.